A single sample is the source of the 4 T cell receptor beta chains below, sequenced in a study of cytomegalovirus exposure and HLA in healthy donors. With 60 Vbeta and 13 Jbeta primers, the PCR was carried out. Repertoires were generated with immunoSEQ multiplex PCR, while TCRdb's copy carries only in-frame clones and drops some. The sample contains 120,000 or so clones, around 80% of which appear only once. Sequencing was performed on PBMCs. The source of these receptors is a man over 45 in good health and CMV-seronegative.

V is TRBV4-2 and J is TRBJ2-2, with 7 bases aligning to TRBD2. Germline CDR1 LGHNA, CDR2 YNFKEQ. CDR3 length: 16 residues. The V gene end was trimmed by 1 base and the J gene end by 1 base; junction bases not matched to a gene: 3. CDR3 sequence: CASSQVASGNTGELFF. The CDR3 coding sequence is TGTGCCAGCAGCCAAGTTGCTAGCGGGAACACCGGGGAGCTGTTTTTT.

The genes are TRBV19 and TRBJ1-1; tentatively, D is TRBD1 (6 bases). The V end lost 2 bases, the J end lost 3 bases, and 13 bases lay between the germline ends. The CDR3 has 15 residues. Germline loops: CDR1 LNHDA, CDR2 SQIVND (reference sequence). DNA for the CDR3: TGTGCCAGTAGTATACCAGGACAGAGGGACACTGAAGCTTTCTTT. The encoded protein is CASSIPGQRDTEAFF.

The chain recombines TRBV6-1 with TRBJ2-7, with 9 bases fitting TRBD1. CDR1 and CDR2 from the germline V gene are MNHNS and SASEGT. The V and J ends lost 5 bases and 0 bases, in that order; junction bases with no gene match: 5. The CDR3 is 15 amino acids. The CDR3 region has the DNA TGTGCCAGCAGTACACGACAGGGGGACTCCTACGAGCAGTACTTC. Translating it yields CASSTRQGDSYEQYF.

This rearrangement joins TRBV11-1 to TRBJ2-7; 9 positions agree with TRBD2. This CDR3 has 14 amino acids. J gave up 4 bases and V 2 bases, and 3 bases lay outside the gene matches. Germline V CDR1 and CDR2: SGHAT, FQDESV (reference sequence). CDR3 sequence: CASSLRTSAYEQYF. For the CDR3, the DNA is TGTGCCAGCAGCTTACGGACTAGCGCATACGAGCAGTACTTC.